The 7 T cell receptor beta chains below were found in one sample sequenced in a study of CD8 T cells in ankylosing spondylitis. TCRdb itself ran the 5' RACE reads through MiXCR, one entry per CDR3 protein. The sample yields about 400,000 distinct CDR3 sequences, roughly 22% seen once. Sequencing was carried out using blood, either unsorted or a sorted T cell fraction (not recorded which). The receptor source for this set is a male donor with ankylosing spondylitis or in good health (not recorded which).

This clonotype was counted at least ten times. The rearrangement joins TRBV7-8 to TRBJ2-2; TRBD1 aligns across 12 bases. The trim removed 5 bases at V and 5 bases at J, leaving 3 bases unmatched. Looked up from germline, CDR1 is SGHVS and CDR2 is FQNEAQ. The CDR3 has 15 residues. CDR3: CASSPGQGATGELFF. The CDR3 DNA is TGTGCCAGCAGCCCGGGACAGGGGGCAACCGGGGAGCTGTTTTTT.

This rearrangement joins TRBV11-2 to TRBJ2-2; the D gene is possibly TRBD1 (5 bases). Germline CDR1 reads SGHAT; CDR2 reads FQNNGV. V lost 1 base and J 4 bases, leaving 16 bases between the germline ends. This CDR3 has 17 residues. The CDR3 sequence is CASSLGPPGPSTGELFF. CDR3 in DNA: TGTGCCAGCAGCTTAGGTCCGCCAGGGCCTTCCACCGGGGAGCTGTTTTTT.

Only a few counts were recorded for this clonotype. This chain joins TRBV7-9 and TRBJ2-2; TRBD1 matches 7 bases. The J segment lost 2 bases and the V segment lost 6 bases, leaving 12 bases of the junction unmatched. The V gene's germline CDR1 is SEHNR and CDR2 FQNEAQ (reference sequence). CDR3 length: 17 amino acids. CDR3 coding DNA: TGTGCCAGCAGTTTTAGCCTCGGGACAGAAAACACCGGGGAGCTGTTTTTT. This translates into CASSFSLGTENTGELFF.

The rearrangement uses TRBV10-3 and TRBJ2-7; TRBD1 agrees at 7 bases. Per the germline V gene, CDR1 is ENHRY and CDR2 is SYGVKD. The V and J ends lost 3 bases and 10 bases, in that order; junction bases with no gene match: 9. This CDR3 is 13 amino acids long. The CDR3 nucleotides are TGTGCCATCAGTGACCCTCCCGACAGGGTTCAGTACTTC. This gives the protein CAISDPPDRVQYF.

This clonotype was observed a handful of times. V gene TRBV4-1 combines with J gene TRBJ2-6, with TRBD2 as a possible D gene (7 bases). V was cut by 4 bases and J by 2 bases, with 21 bases left in between. The CDR3 is made up of 19 amino acids. The germline gives CDR1 MGHRA, CDR2 YSYEKL. CDR3 DNA: TGCGCCAGCAGCCTCCTTCCTGTAACCGGGGGGCCTGGGGCCAACGTCCTGACTTTC. It specifies CASSLLPVTGGPGANVLTF.

This clonotype occurred a few times. The chain joins TRBV6-1 to TRBJ2-1, with unresolved D. The CDR3 length is 13 residues. Per germline, CDR1 MNHNS and CDR2 SASEGT. Trimming took 9 bases from V and 6 from J, leaving 15 bases between them. CDR3 in amino acids: CASPAQTLNEQFF. The CDR3 coding sequence is TGTGCCAGTCCGGCCCAAACCCTCAATGAGCAGTTCTTC.

CDR3 sequence reads: CASSLVENTEAFF. DNA of the CDR3: TGTGCCAGCAGCCTCGTGGAGAACACTGAAGCTTTCTTT. The chain links TRBV3-1 to TRBJ1-1; D remains unclear. With 4 bases removed from V and 1 base from J, the gap between germline ends came to 7 bases. The CDR3 sequence is 13 residues long. Germline V gene data show CDR1 as LGHDT and CDR2 as YNNKEL (reference sequence).